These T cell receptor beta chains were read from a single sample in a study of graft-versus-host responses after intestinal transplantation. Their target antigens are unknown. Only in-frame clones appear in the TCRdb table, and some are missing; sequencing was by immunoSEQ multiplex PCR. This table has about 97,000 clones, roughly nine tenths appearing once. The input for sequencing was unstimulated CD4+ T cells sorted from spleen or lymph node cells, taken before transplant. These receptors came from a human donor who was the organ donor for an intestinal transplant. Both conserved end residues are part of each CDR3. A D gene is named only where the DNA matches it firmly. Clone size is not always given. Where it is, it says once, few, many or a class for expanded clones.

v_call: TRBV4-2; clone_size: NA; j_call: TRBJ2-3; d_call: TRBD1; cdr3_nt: TGTGCCAGCAGCCAAGGGACAGGGAGAATAGGCACAGATACGCAGTATTTT; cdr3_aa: CASSQGTGRIGTDTQYF
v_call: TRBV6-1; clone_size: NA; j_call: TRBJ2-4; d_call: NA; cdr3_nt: TGTGCCAGCGTCGCAGGCCAACTTCAGTACTTC; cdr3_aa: CASVAGQLQYF
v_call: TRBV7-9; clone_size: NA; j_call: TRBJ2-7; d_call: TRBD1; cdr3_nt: TGTGCCAGCAGCTACTTTGGAGACAGGGGCAACGAGCAGTACTTC; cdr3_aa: CASSYFGDRGNEQYF
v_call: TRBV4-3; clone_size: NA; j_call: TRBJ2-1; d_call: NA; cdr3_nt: TGCGCCAGCAGGGCCACTGCGGTAGTCTACAATGAGCAGTTCTTC; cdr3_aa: CASRATAVVYNEQFF
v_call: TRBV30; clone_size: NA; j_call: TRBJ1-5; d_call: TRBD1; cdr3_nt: TGTGCCTGGAGTGTTGGGGACAGGGTTAATCAGCCCCAGCATTTT; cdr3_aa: CAWSVGDRVNQPQHF
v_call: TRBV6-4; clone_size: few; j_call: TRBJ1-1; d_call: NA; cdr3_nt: TGTGCCAGCAGCCGGAGGCGATTGAACACTGAAGCTTTCTTT; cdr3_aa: CASSRRRLNTEAFF
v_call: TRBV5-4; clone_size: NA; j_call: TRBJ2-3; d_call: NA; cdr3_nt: TGTGCCAGCAGCCCGAGGGGGGGGACCCCTAGCACAGATACGCAGTATTTT; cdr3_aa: CASSPRGGTPSTDTQYF
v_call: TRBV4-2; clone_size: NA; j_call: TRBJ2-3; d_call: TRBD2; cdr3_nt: TGTGCCAGCAGCCAAGATGCGGGGGTGGGCTCGGTCCGCGCACTCACAGATACGCAGTATTTT; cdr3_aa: CASSQDAGVGSVRALTDTQYF
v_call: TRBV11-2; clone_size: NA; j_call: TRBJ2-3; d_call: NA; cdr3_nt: TGTGCCAGCAGCCGAGGGGGCGGGGTTACAGATACGCAGTATTTT; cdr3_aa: CASSRGGGVTDTQYF
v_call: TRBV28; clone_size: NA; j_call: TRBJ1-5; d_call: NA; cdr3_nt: TGTGCCACCCGCTACCTTGAGGGGCCCCAGCATTTT; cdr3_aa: CATRYLEGPQHF
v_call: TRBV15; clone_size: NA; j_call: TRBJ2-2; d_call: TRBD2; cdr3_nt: TGTGCCACCAGCAGAGTTAGCGGGGGTGGTACCGGGGAGCTGTTTTTT; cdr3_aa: CATSRVSGGGTGELFF
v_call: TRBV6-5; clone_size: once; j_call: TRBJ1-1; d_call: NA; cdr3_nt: TGTGCCAGCAGTTACTTGCACTCGGGGGGGACTGAAGCTTTCTTT; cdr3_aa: CASSYLHSGGTEAFF
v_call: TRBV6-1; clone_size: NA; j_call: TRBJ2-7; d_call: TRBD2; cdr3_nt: TGTGCCAGCAGTGCAGGGACTAGGTCTTCTGGCGAGCAGTACTTC; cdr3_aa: CASSAGTRSSGEQYF
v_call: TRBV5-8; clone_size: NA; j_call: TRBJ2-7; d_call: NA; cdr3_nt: TGTGCCAGCAGCTTGGAGGGCCAGGGAGGCTCCTACGAGCAGTACTTC; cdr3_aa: CASSLEGQGGSYEQYF
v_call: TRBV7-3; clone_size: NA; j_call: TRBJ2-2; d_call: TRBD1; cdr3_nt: TGTGCCAGCAGCTTAGGGACAGCGAACACCGGGGAGCTGTTTTTT; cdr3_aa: CASSLGTANTGELFF
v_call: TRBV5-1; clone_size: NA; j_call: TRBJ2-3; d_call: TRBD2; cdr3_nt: TGCGCCAGCAGCTTAGGCGGGGGGCGCGGCACAGATACGCAGTATTTT; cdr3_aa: CASSLGGGRGTDTQYF
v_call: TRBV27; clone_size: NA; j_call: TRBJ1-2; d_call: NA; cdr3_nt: TGTGCCAGCAGTAGGGTGGGGGGGAACTATGGCTACACCTTC; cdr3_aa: CASSRVGGNYGYTF
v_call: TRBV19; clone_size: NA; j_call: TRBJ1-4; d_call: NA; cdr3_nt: TGTGCCAGATGGGCCTGTGACAATGAAAAACTGTTTTTT; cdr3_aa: CARWACDNEKLFF
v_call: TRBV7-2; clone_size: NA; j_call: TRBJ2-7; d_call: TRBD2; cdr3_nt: TGTGCCAGCAGCCTGGGACTAGCGGGGGGGTACGAGCAGTACTTC; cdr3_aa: CASSLGLAGGYEQYF
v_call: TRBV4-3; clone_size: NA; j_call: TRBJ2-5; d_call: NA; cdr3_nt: TGCGCCAGCAGCCAAGTCTTGGGCGAGACCCAGTACTTC; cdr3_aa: CASSQVLGETQYF
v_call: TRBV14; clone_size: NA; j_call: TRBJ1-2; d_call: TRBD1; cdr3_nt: TGTGCCAGCAGCCAGCGACAGGGGCCTAACTATGGCTACACCTTC; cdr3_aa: CASSQRQGPNYGYTF
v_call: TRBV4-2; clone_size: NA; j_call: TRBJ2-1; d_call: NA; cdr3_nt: TGTGCCAGCAGCCAAGGGGAGACCTCCTACAATGAGCAGTTCTTC; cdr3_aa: CASSQGETSYNEQFF
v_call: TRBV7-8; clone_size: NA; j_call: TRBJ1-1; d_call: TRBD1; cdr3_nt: TGTGCCAGCAGCGTCCGGACAGGGCACACTGAAGCTTTCTTT; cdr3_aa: CASSVRTGHTEAFF